The 15 T cell receptor beta chains reported below all come from one sample, sequenced in a study of shared T cell receptors in the human thymus (TCRdb year 2021). The library was obtained by the immunoSEQ multiplex PCR assay. Imported from immuneACCESS, the table was reduced by TCRdb to in-frame sequences with V and J called. These copies leave out some clones; in studies compared against another copy, an unresolved V gene accounts for under half, and the cause of the remainder is not known. The sample has hundreds of thousands of clones on record, roughly 90% of them singletons. Of the sample, 0.008% to 0.011% is held by the ten largest clones. The same sample was also used in a study of human thymus T cells.

Sequenced sample: thymocytes. Receptors originate from a boy less than two years old with a congenital heart defect. Donor details come from another sample of the same person, matched by shared clones.

The chain recombines TRBV5-1 with TRBJ2-4; D call uncertain. The length of the CDR3 is 13 residues. Germline CDR1 is SGHRS and CDR2 is YFSETQ. V was pared by 5 bases and J by 3 bases, with 9 bases between. CDR3 sequence reads: CASRLVGKNIQYF. CDR3 nucleotides: TGCGCCAGCAGACTGGTTGGCAAAAACATTCAGTACTTC.

This rearrangement joins TRBV30 to TRBJ2-7; TRBD2 matches 9 bases. Germline loops: CDR1 GTSNPN, CDR2 SVGIG (reference sequence). After removal of 8 bases from V and 6 bases from J, the junction contained 29 bases not matched to a gene. The CDR3 has 19 residues. The CDR3 DNA is TGTGCCGGACATCCGGGGGAGGTGGGCGGGAGGGCCCTCGGTCTCGAGCAGTACTTC. Protein product: CAGHPGEVGGRALGLEQYF.

V usage is TRBV7-2 and J usage is TRBJ1-5; D perhaps matches TRBD1 (6 bases). CDR1 is SGHTA and CDR2 is FQGNSA in the germline V gene. This CDR3 is built from 15 residues. V gave up 1 base and J gave up 0 bases, with 7 bases separating them. The DNA for the CDR3 is TGTGCCAGCAGCTTAGTACAGGGTAGCAATCAGCCCCAGCATTTT. Translation gives CASSLVQGSNQPQHF.

This chain links TRBV29-1 with TRBJ2-1; D is possibly TRBD2 (6 bases). The germline gives CDR1 SQVTM, CDR2 ANQGSEA. Trimming shortened V by 2 bases and J by 0 bases, and 23 bases separated the two germline ends. This CDR3 contains 19 residues. CDR3 bases: TGCAGCGTTGAAAGGGGTGAACTAGCTAGTGACCACTCCTACAATGAGCAGTTCTTC. It is translated as CSVERGELASDHSYNEQFF.

The chain uses TRBV6-1 and TRBJ2-5; D is perhaps TRBD1 (6 bases). Trimming cost V 1 base and J 4 bases, with 16 bases left between them. Germline CDR1 is MNHNS and CDR2 is SASEGT. The CDR3 contains 16 residues. CDR3 in DNA: TGTGCCAGCAGTGAAGACCCTGGGACATGGGTAGAGACCCAGTACTTC. Amino acids: CASSEDPGTWVETQYF.

The chain combines TRBV27 with TRBJ1-1, with D hard to call. Germline values: CDR1 MNHEY, CDR2 SMNVEV (reference sequence). This CDR3 contains 13 residues. V dropped 6 bases and J dropped 5 bases, with 13 bases sitting between them. For the CDR3, the DNA is TGTGCCAGCAGGCGTATTCCGGGGACTGAAGCTTTCTTT. This translates into CASRRIPGTEAFF.

This clone was counted a single time. J is TRBJ1-3 and V is TRBV5-4; no clear D. Germline CDR1 reads SGHNT; CDR2 reads YYREEE (reference sequence). Between the trimmed V and J ends, which lost 1 base and 4 bases, there was a span of 6 bases. This CDR3 is 13 amino acids long. The CDR3 DNA sequence: TGTGCCAGCAGCTTGACAGAGGGAAACACCATATATTTT. This codes for CASSLTEGNTIYF.

The chain is built from TRBV15 and TRBJ2-2; 10 nucleotides align to TRBD2. CDR3 length: 19 amino acids. Per germline, CDR1 LNHNV and CDR2 YYDKDF (reference sequence). The ends lost 0 bases at V and 3 bases at J; junction bases unmatched: 10. CDR3 protein: CATSRDPRPSGSHTGELFF. CDR3 bases: TGTGCCACCAGCAGAGATCCCCGGCCTAGCGGGAGCCACACCGGGGAGCTGTTTTTT.

This chain connects TRBV28 to TRBJ2-7; 8 bases match TRBD2. Germline V gene sequence: CDR1 MDHEN, CDR2 SYDVKM. The V gene end was trimmed by 3 bases and the J gene end by 7 bases; junction bases not matched to a gene: 5. CDR3 length equals 13 residues. The CDR3 region is CASSFTGGREQYF. The DNA for the CDR3 is TGTGCCAGCAGTTTTACGGGGGGGAGGGAGCAGTACTTC. The full variable domain, with the rest looked up from reference TRBV28 and TRBJ2-7, is DVKVTQSSRYLVKRTGEKVFLECVQDMDHENMFWYRQDPGLGLRLIYFSYDVKMKEKGDIPEGYSVSREKKERFSLILESASTNQTSMYLCASSFTGGREQYFGPGTRLTVT.

The chain is built from TRBV6-5 and TRBJ2-3, with TRBD2 matching 11 bases. V shed 0 bases and J 5 bases; nucleotides not matched to a gene: 4. Germline loops: CDR1 MNHEY, CDR2 SVGAGI. This CDR3 has 16 residues. The CDR3 DNA sequence: TGTGCCAGCAGTTACTCCCAGGGACTAGCGGAAGATACGCAGTATTTT. Translated, it gives CASSYSQGLAEDTQYF.

J is TRBJ2-7 and V is TRBV4-2; D remains unclear. Germline loops: CDR1 LGHNA, CDR2 YNFKEQ. CDR3 length: 14 amino acids. Trimming cost V 1 base and J 6 bases, with 13 bases left between them. As DNA, the CDR3 is TGTGCCAGCAGCCAAGGTGGGCTGGTGGGCGAGCAGTACTTC. Translation: CASSQGGLVGEQYF.

This chain uses TRBV6-6 with TRBJ2-7; 7 bases are shared with TRBD1. Germline V gene data show CDR1 as MNHNY and CDR2 as SVGAGI (reference sequence). This CDR3 spans 13 amino acids. J lost 4 bases, V lost 8 bases, and 8 bases had no gene match. The CDR3, as DNA: TGTGCCAGCGGCACCGCGACAGGGTACGAGCAGTACTTC. This codes for CASGTATGYEQYF.

The V call is TRBV9, the J call TRBJ2-7, with TRBD2 identical over 13 bases. Trimming took 3 bases from V and 5 from J; bases not matched to a gene: 2. Germline V CDR1 and CDR2: SGDLS, YYNGEE. This CDR3 has 14 amino acids. CDR3: CASSGTSGRDEQYF. The CDR3 DNA reads as TGTGCCAGCAGCGGGACTAGCGGGAGAGACGAGCAGTACTTC.

The chain employs TRBV28 and TRBJ2-2, with 7 bases that match TRBD2. This CDR3 region has 13 residues. CDR1 and CDR2 from the germline V gene are MDHEN and SYDVKM. The V gene end was trimmed by 6 bases and the J gene end by 4 bases; junction bases not matched to a gene: 2. CDR3 DNA sequence: TGTGCCAGCAGGAGGGAGGGCACCGGGGAGCTGTTTTTT. Translation: CASRREGTGELFF. Full variable domain (rest looked up from reference TRBV28 and TRBJ2-2): DVKVTQSSRYLVKRTGEKVFLECVQDMDHENMFWYRQDPGLGLRLIYFSYDVKMKEKGDIPEGYSVSREKKERFSLILESASTNQTSMYLCASRREGTGELFFGEGSRLTVL.

The chain is built from TRBV4-3 and TRBJ2-3; no clear D. V lost 1 base and J lost 0, with 14 bases in between. Germline lookup yields CDR1 LGHNA and CDR2 YSLEER. The CDR3 has 17 amino acids. This CDR3 reads CASSQGLGSPSTDTQYF. CDR3 sequence (DNA): TGCGCCAGCAGCCAAGGTCTGGGTAGCCCTAGCACAGATACGCAGTATTTT.